The rows below give T cell receptor beta chains drawn from one sample of a study of shared clonotypes between healthy human individuals. Some clones are missing from TCRdb's copy, which holds only in-frame ones; the method was immunoSEQ multiplex PCR. The sample lists about 2.3 million clones; 85% to 95% were seen once. Material for sequencing was naive CD4+ T cells from PBMCs. These receptors were obtained from a man aged 18-30 years in good health. Some clones in this sample may be carry-over from other donors' samples. Each CDR3 is given with its conserved first and last residue. D genes are given only for firm matches. The listing skips clone size in some rows; elsewhere it reads once, few, many or a size class.

abundance	v_gene	j_gene	d_gene	CDR3aa	CDR3nt
NA	TRBV5-1	TRBJ1-3	NA	CASSLGRVISGNTIYF	TGCGCCAGCAGCTTGGGCAGGGTCATCTCTGGAAACACCATATATTTT
NA	TRBV5-1	TRBJ1-3	NA	CASSLLETRNLGNTIYF	TGCGCCAGCAGCTTGTTGGAAACGCGGAATTTAGGAAACACCATATATTTT
NA	TRBV5-1	TRBJ2-1	NA	CASSFGVDYNEQFF	TGCGCCAGCAGCTTTGGGGTCGACTACAATGAGCAGTTCTTC
NA	TRBV30	TRBJ1-3	NA	CAWSGLSGNTIYF	TGTGCCTGGAGTGGCCTCTCTGGAAACACCATATATTTT
NA	TRBV2	TRBJ1-5	NA	CASNIGGLNQPQHF	TGTGCCAGCAATATCGGGGGTTTGAATCAGCCCCAGCATTTT
NA	TRBV6-5	TRBJ2-7	NA	CASSVREGVPYEQYF	TGTGCCAGCAGTGTCCGAGAGGGTGTACCCTACGAGCAGTACTTC
NA	TRBV7-2	TRBJ2-2	TRBD2	CASSLGGREAGELFF	TGTGCCAGCAGCTTAGGAGGGCGGGAGGCCGGGGAGCTGTTTTTT
NA	TRBV28	TRBJ2-2	TRBD1	CASSSGQVAGELFF	TGTGCCAGCAGTTCAGGACAGGTTGCCGGGGAGCTGTTTTTT
NA	TRBV28	TRBJ2-3	NA	CASSFSDTQYF	TGTGCCAGCAGTTTCTCAGATACGCAGTATTTT
NA	TRBV6-6	TRBJ1-3	TRBD1	CASRDLSGGYRNTIYF	TGTGCCAGCCGAGACCTCTCAGGGGGCTATAGAAACACCATATATTTT
few	TRBV2	TRBJ1-5	NA	CASSVSWTGNQPQHF	TGTGCCAGCAGTGTTAGCTGGACAGGCAATCAGCCCCAGCATTTT